This T cell receptor (beta chain) was captured in a study of blood T cell repertoires in COVID-19. Across the whole study: The study drew acute and convalescent COVID-19 samples from the United States, Italy and Spain.

The protocol was immunoSEQ multiplex PCR, while the TCRdb copy is restricted to in-frame clones and leaves out a portion. The table includes about 140,000 clones, 85% to 90% detected once. What was sequenced was PBMCs or T cells enriched from blood (not recorded which). The source is a man in his 60s who had recovered from COVID-19.

In DNA, the CDR3 is TGCGCCAGCAGTGGGCAGATCACAGATACGCAGTATTTT. It encodes CASSGQITDTQYF. The chain employs TRBV10-1 and TRBJ2-3; D unclear. Germline CDR1 WNHNN, CDR2 SYGVQD (reference sequence). V lost 4 bases and J 2 bases, leaving 7 bases between the germline ends. The CDR3 sequence is 13 residues long.